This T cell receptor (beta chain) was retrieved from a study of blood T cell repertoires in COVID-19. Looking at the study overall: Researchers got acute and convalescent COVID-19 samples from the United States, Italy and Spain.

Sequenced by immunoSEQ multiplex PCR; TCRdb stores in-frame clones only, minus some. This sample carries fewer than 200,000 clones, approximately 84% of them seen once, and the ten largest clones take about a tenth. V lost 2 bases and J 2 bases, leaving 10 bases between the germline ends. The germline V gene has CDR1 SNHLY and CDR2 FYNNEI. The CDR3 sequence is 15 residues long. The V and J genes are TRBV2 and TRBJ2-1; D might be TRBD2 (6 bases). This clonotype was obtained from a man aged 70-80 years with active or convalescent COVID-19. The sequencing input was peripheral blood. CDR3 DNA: TGTGCCAGCAGTGAACTGGGGACTGCCTACAATGAGCAGTTCTTC. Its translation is CASSELGTAYNEQFF.